Listed below are T cell receptor beta chains from one sample, sequenced in a study of cytomegalovirus exposure and HLA in healthy donors. Sequenced by immunoSEQ multiplex PCR; TCRdb stores in-frame clones only, minus some. This table has 160,000 or so clones, roughly 79% appearing once. Sequenced: PBMCs. The receptors originated from a man between 40 and 49 years old in good health and CMV-seronegative. Each CDR3 is given with its conserved first and last residue. D genes are given only for firm matches. Size values are once, few and many counts, or a class for expanded clones, and some rows have none.

DNA: TGTGCCAGCAGCTTAGTGGGCGGGAGGGCCGATGAGCAGTTCTTC
CDR3: CASSLVGGRADEQFF
J: TRBJ2-1
size: -
length: 15
V: TRBV7-6
D: TRBD2

DNA: TGTGCCATCAGTGAGTTTACCAGACAGGGGGCTGGGACTGAAGCTTTCTTT
CDR3: CAISEFTRQGAGTEAFF
J: TRBJ1-1
size: -
length: 17
V: TRBV10-3
D: TRBD1

DNA: TGTTCCAGCAGCCCAGGCACTAGCGGGAATGAGCAGTTCTTC
CDR3: CSSSPGTSGNEQFF
J: TRBJ2-1
size: -
length: 14
V: TRBV7-9
D: TRBD2

DNA: TGTGCCAGCAGTGAAAGGCGGGAGGGCTGGGATACGCAGTATTTT
CDR3: CASSERREGWDTQYF
J: TRBJ2-3
size: -
length: 15
V: TRBV2
D: TRBD2

DNA: TGTGCCAGTATACGGGACAACGTGAGCGGTGAGCAGTACTTC
CDR3: CASIRDNVSGEQYF
J: TRBJ2-7
size: -
length: 14
V: TRBV6-1
D: -

DNA: TGTGCCTGGGGCGGACAGAAGGTTGAAGCTTTCTTT
CDR3: CAWGGQKVEAFF
J: TRBJ1-1
size: -
length: 12
V: TRBV30
D: -

DNA: TGTGCCACCAGCAGAGCCGGGAGTGCCACGGGGAAGACCCAGTACTTC
CDR3: CATSRAGSATGKTQYF
J: TRBJ2-5
size: -
length: 16
V: TRBV15
D: -

DNA: TGTGCCAGCAGCTTGTTACAGGGGATTCAGTACTTC
CDR3: CASSLLQGIQYF
J: TRBJ2-4
size: -
length: 12
V: TRBV5-4
D: TRBD1

DNA: TGTGCCAGCAGCAAGGACAGGGATCCTAACTATGGCTACACCTTC
CDR3: CASSKDRDPNYGYTF
J: TRBJ1-2
size: -
length: 15
V: TRBV7-9
D: TRBD1

DNA: TGTGCCAGCACCTGGACAAGGAACTACGAGCAGTACTTC
CDR3: CASTWTRNYEQYF
J: TRBJ2-7
size: -
length: 13
V: TRBV6-5
D: -

DNA: TGTGCCAGCAGCCCGAGTCTAGCGGGAGCGGAGCAGTTCTTC
CDR3: CASSPSLAGAEQFF
J: TRBJ2-1
size: -
length: 14
V: TRBV9
D: TRBD2

DNA: TGTGCCAGCAGCCTAGGGCGACGGATCCTTAGCAAAGAAGCTTTCTTT
CDR3: CASSLGRRILSKEAFF
J: TRBJ1-1
size: -
length: 16
V: TRBV11-1
D: -

DNA: TGCGCCAGCAGCTCCAGGGGACCGAACACTGAAGCTTTCTTT
CDR3: CASSSRGPNTEAFF
J: TRBJ1-1
size: -
length: 14
V: TRBV5-1
D: -

DNA: TGTGCCAGCAGCTTAGCCCAGGGCACTGAAGCTTTCTTT
CDR3: CASSLAQGTEAFF
J: TRBJ1-1
size: once
length: 13
V: TRBV11-2
D: -